This TCR beta chain was sequenced during a study of blood T cell repertoires in COVID-19. Across the study: From the United States, Italy and Spain came samples of acute and convalescent COVID-19. Nucleic acid was either cDNA or gDNA, and it came from T cells, B-cell-depleted T cells, or PBMCs.

In the source study's methods: Amplifying reference gene primers gave estimates of nucleated cell counts. Using immunoSEQ multiplex PCR, the repertoire was profiled, and TCRdb retains in-frame clones only, with some absent. Clonal size and the V and J genes are those of that table, whereas D and trimming came from the DNA. The repertoire holds more than 200,000 clones, with 84% as singletons. Germline CDR1 reads MGHRA; CDR2 reads YSYEKL. The CDR3 contains 17 residues. V dropped 0 bases and J dropped 5; count of bases not matched to a gene: 9. The source is a man between 60 and 70 years old with acute or convalescent COVID-19. This sequence joins TRBV4-1 and TRBJ2-1; 8 nucleotides line up with TRBD2. Sequences were obtained from peripheral blood. The CDR3 region is CASSQDRGGFGDNEQFF. Here the CDR3 DNA reads TGCGCCAGCAGCCAAGATCGGGGGGGGTTTGGAGACAATGAGCAGTTCTTC.